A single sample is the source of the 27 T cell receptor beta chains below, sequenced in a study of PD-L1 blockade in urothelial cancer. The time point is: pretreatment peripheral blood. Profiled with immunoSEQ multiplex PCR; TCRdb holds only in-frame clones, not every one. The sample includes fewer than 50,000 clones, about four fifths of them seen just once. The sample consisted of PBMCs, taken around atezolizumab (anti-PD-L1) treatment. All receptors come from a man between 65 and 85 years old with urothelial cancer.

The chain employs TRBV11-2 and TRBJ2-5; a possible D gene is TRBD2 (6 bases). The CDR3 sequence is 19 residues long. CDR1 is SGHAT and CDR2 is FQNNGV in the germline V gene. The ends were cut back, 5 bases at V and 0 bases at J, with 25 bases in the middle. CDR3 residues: CASSLTGGKHPGYQETQYF. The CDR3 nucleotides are TGTGCCAGCAGCCTAACTGGCGGGAAACACCCCGGGTACCAAGAGACCCAGTACTTC.

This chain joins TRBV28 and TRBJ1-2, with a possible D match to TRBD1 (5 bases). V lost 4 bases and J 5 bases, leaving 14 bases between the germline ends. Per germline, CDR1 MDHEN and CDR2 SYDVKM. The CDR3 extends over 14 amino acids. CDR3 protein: CASSWQGDGYGYTF. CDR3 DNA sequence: TGTGCCAGCAGTTGGCAGGGCGATGGGTATGGCTACACCTTC.

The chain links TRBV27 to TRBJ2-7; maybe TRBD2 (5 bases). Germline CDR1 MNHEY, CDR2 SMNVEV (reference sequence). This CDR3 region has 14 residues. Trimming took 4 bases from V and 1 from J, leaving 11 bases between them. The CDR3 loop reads CASSWVARSYEQYF. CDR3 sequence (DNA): TGTGCCAGCAGTTGGGTAGCGCGATCCTACGAGCAGTACTTC.

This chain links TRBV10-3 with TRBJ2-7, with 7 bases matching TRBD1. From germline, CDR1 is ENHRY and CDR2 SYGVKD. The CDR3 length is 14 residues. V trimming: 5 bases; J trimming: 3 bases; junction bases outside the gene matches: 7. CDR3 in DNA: TGTGCCATCAGTCCCCGGGACAGTTACTACGAGCAGTACTTC. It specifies CAISPRDSYYEQYF.

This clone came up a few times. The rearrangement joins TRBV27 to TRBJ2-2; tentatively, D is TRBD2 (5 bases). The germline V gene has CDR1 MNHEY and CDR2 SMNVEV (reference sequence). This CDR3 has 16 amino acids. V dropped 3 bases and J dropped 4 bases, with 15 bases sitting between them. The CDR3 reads CASSFTGIRITGELFF. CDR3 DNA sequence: TGTGCCAGCAGTTTCACGGGAATCCGAATCACCGGGGAGCTGTTTTTT.

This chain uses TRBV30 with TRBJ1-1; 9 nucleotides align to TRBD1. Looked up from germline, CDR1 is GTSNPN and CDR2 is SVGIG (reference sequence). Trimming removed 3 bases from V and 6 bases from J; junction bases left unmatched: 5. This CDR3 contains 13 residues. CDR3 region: CAWSATGGPEAFF. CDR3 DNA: TGTGCCTGGAGCGCGACAGGGGGGCCTGAAGCTTTCTTT. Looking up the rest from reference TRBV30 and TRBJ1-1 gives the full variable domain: SQTIHQWPATLVQPVGSPLSLECTVEGTSNPNLYWYRQAAGRGLQLLFYSVGIGQISSEVPQNLSASRPQDRQFILSSKKLLLSDSGFYLCAWSATGGPEAFFGQGTRLTVV.

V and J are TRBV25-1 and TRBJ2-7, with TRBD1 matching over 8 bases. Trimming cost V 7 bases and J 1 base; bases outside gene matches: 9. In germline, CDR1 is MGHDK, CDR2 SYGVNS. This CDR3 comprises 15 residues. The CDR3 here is CASKPGDRRSYEQYF. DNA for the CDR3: TGTGCCAGCAAACCGGGGGACAGGAGATCCTACGAGCAGTACTTC.

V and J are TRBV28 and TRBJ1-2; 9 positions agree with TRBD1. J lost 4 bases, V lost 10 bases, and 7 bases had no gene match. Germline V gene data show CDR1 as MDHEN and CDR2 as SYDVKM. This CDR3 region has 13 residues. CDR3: CATRQGEAYGYTF. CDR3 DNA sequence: TGTGCCACCCGACAGGGGGAGGCCTATGGCTACACCTTC.

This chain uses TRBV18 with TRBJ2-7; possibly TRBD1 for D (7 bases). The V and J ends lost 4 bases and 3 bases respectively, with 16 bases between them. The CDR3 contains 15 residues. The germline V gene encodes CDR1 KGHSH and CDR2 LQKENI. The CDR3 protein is CASSLRQGGVYEQYF. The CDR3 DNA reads TGTGCCAGCTCACTCAGACAGGGAGGAGTCTACGAGCAGTACTTC. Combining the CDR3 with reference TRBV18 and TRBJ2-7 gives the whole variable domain NAGVMQNPRHLVRRRGQEARLRCSPMKGHSHVYWYRQLPEEGLKFMVYLQKENIIDESGMPKERFSAEFPKEGPSILRIQQVVRGDSAAYFCASSLRQGGVYEQYFGPGTRLTVT.

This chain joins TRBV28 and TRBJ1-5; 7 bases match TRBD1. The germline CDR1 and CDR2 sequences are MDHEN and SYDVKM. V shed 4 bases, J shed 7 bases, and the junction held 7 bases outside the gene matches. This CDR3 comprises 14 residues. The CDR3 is CASSSNRGRQPQHF. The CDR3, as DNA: TGTGCCAGCAGTTCAAACAGGGGTCGGCAGCCCCAGCATTTT.

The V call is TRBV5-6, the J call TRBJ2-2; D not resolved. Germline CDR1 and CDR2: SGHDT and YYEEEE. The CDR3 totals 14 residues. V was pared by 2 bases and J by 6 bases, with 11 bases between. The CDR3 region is CASSFVSFPGELFF. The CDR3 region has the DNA TGTGCCAGCAGCTTCGTTTCCTTCCCCGGGGAGCTGTTTTTT. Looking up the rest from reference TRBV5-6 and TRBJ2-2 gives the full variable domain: DAGVTQSPTHLIKTRGQQVTLRCSPKSGHDTVSWYQQALGQGPQFIFQYYEEEERQRGNFPDRFSGHQFPNYSSELNVNALLLGDSALYLCASSFVSFPGELFFGEGSRLTVL.

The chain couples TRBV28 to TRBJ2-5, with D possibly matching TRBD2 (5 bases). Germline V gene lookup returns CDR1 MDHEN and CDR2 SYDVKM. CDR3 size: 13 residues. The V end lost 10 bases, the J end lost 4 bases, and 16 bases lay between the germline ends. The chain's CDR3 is CATQRQLVETQYF. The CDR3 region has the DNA TGTGCCACACAGCGGCAACTGGTAGAGACCCAGTACTTC.

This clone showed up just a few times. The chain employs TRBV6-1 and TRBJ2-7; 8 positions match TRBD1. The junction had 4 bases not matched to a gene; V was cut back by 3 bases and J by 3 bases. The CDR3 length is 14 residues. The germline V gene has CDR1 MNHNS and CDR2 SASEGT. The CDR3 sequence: CASSDRTGSYEQYF. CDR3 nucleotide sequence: TGTGCCAGCAGTGACCGGACAGGGAGCTACGAGCAGTACTTC.

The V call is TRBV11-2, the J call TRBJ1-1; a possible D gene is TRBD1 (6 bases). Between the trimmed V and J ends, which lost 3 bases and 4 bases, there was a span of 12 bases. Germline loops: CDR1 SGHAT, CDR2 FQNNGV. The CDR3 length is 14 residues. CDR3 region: CASSFSGEGTEAFF. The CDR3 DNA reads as TGTGCCAGCAGCTTTTCAGGGGAAGGCACTGAAGCTTTCTTT.

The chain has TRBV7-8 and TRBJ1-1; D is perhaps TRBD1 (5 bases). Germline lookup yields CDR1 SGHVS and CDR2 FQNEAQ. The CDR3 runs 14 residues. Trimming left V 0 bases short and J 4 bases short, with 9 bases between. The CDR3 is CASSLAGEGTEAFF. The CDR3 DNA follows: TGTGCCAGCAGCTTAGCAGGGGAGGGCACTGAAGCTTTCTTT.

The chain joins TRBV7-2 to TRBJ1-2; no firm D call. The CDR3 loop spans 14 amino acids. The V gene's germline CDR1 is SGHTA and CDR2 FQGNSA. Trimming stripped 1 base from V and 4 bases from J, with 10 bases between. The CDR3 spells CASSLDRGVYGYTF. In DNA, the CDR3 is TGTGCCAGCAGCTTAGACCGCGGGGTCTATGGCTACACCTTC.

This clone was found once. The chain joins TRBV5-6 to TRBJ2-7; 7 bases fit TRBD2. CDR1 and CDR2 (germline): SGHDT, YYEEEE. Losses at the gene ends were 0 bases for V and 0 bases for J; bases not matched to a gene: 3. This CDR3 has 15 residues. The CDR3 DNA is TGTGCCAGCAGCTTGGGGCTAGCGGCCTCCTACGAGCAGTACTTC. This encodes CASSLGLAASYEQYF.

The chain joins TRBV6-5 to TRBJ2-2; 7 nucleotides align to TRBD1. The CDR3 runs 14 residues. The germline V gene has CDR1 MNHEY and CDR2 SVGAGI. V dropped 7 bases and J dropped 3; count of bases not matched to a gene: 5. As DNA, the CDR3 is TGTGCCAGCACCAGGGGGTGGGACACCGGGGAGCTGTTTTTT. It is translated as CASTRGWDTGELFF.

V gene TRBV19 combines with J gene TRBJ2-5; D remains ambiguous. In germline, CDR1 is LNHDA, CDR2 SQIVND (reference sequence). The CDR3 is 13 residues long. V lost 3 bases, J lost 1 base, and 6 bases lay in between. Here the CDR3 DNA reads TGTGCCAGTAGTATCAGTACCCAAGAGACCCAGTACTTC. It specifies CASSISTQETQYF.

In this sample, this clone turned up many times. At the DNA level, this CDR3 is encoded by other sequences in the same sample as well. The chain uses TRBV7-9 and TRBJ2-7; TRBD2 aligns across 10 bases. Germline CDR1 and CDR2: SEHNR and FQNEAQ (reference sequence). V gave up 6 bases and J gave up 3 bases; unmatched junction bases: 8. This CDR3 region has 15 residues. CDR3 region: CASSPTSGIFYEQYF. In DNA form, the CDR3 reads TGTGCCAGCAGTCCAACTAGCGGGATTTTCTACGAGCAGTACTTC.

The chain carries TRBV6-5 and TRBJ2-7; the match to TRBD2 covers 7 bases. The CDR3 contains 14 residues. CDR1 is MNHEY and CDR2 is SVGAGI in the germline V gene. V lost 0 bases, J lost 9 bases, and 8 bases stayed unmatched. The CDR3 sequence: CASSYSTAGVWQYF. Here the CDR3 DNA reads TGTGCCAGCAGTTACTCGACTGCGGGAGTATGGCAGTACTTC.

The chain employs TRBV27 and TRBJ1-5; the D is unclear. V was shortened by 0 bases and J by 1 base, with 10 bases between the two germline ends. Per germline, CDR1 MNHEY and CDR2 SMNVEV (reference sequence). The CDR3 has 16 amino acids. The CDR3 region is CASSLSLGGSNQPQHF. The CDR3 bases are TGTGCCAGCAGTTTATCACTGGGAGGGAGCAATCAGCCCCAGCATTTT.

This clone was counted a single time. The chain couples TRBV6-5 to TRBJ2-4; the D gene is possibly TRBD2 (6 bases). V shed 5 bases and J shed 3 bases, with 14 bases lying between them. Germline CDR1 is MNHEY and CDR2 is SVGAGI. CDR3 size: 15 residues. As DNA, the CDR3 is TGTGCCAGCAGTCGAAGTGACGGGGGCAAAAACATTCAGTACTTC. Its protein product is CASSRSDGGKNIQYF.

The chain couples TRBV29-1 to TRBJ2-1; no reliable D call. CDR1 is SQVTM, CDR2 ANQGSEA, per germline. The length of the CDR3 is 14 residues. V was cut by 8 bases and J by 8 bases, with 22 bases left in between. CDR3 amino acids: CSTYTLGWSYEQFF. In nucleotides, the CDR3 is TGCAGCACCTACACCCTAGGTTGGTCGTATGAGCAGTTCTTC.

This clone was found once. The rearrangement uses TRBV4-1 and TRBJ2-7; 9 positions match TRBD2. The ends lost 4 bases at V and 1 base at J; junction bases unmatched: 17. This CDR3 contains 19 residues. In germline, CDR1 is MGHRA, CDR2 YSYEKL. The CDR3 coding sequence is TGCGCCAGCAGCCCCTACGGGGGAGCGGGAGGCTTCGGATCCTACGAGCAGTACTTC. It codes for CASSPYGGAGGFGSYEQYF.

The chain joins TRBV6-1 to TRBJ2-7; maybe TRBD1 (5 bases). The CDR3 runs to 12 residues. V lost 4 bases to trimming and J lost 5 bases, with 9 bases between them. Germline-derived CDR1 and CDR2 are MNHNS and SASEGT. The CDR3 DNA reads TGTGCCAGCAGTGGCCAAGGGGACGAGCAGTACTTC. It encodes CASSGQGDEQYF.

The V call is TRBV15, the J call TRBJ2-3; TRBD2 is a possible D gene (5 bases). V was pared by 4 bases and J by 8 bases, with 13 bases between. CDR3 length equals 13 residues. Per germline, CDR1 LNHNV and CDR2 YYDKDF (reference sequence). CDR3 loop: CATSKASPGTQYF. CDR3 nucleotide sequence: TGTGCCACCAGCAAGGCTAGCCCGGGTACGCAGTATTTT.